This T cell receptor beta chain appears in the sequencing data of a study of blood T cell repertoires in COVID-19. Looking at the study overall: From T cells, B-cell-depleted T cells, or PBMCs came the material, which was cDNA or gDNA.

V was pared by 4 bases and J by 3 bases, with 10 bases of the junction left unmatched. The CDR3 contains 16 residues. Germline lookup yields CDR1 SGHDN and CDR2 FVKESK. TCRdb's copy holds only in-frame clones and misses some; the assay was immunoSEQ multiplex PCR. This sample carries roughly 71,000 clones, roughly 83% of them seen once, and the ten largest clones take roughly 18%. This rearrangement joins TRBV14 to TRBJ2-5, with 8 nucleotides matching TRBD2. The source material was peripheral blood. The receptor's source is an elderly woman with acute or convalescent COVID-19. CDR3 protein: CASSLSGLELKETQYF. The CDR3 nucleotides are TGTGCCAGCAGCCTATCGGGACTAGAGCTGAAAGAGACCCAGTACTTC.